The 10 T cell receptor beta chains presented below share a single source sample, sequenced in a study of blood T cells in healthy people across ages. Primers used in a second PCR of roughly 7 to 12 cycles were a sample-barcoded 5' primer and a J-beta primer mix. TCRdb re-analysed the 5' RACE reads in MiXCR, keeping a single row per CDR3 protein. The sample consists of 1.5 million to 1.8 million distinct CDR3 sequences, about 42% of them appearing once. The sample taken for sequencing was blood. The receptors here all came from a woman aged 18-29 years in good health.

This clonotype has at least ten counts. The J gene is TRBJ1-5, the V gene TRBV6-5; 7 bases line up with TRBD1. Trimming cost V 9 bases and J 5 bases; bases outside gene matches: 4. The CDR3 totals 12 residues. Germline CDR1 and CDR2: MNHEY and SVGAGI. The CDR3 DNA follows: TGTGCCAGTAGACAGGGAGATCAGCCCCAGCATTTT. It yields the protein CASRQGDQPQHF.

The chain joins TRBV7-9 to TRBJ1-2, with a weak D call TRBD1 (5 bases). In germline, CDR1 is SEHNR, CDR2 FQNEAQ (reference sequence). CDR3 length: 15 residues. Between the trimmed V and J ends, which lost 0 bases and 6 bases, there was a span of 14 bases. The CDR3 region has the DNA TGTGCCAGCAGCTTAGCTGGTCAGGGCAGAAATGGCTACACCTTC. Its translation is CASSLAGQGRNGYTF.

The gene calls are TRBV6-5 and TRBJ2-5; 7 nucleotides align to TRBD2. The CDR3 contains 12 residues. V gave up 7 bases and J gave up 7 bases; unmatched junction bases: 6. The germline CDR1 and CDR2 sequences are MNHEY and SVGAGI. The CDR3 DNA reads as TGTGCCAGCAAAAAATGGGGGGGGACCCAGTACTTC. As protein: CASKKWGGTQYF.

The chain combines TRBV30 with TRBJ1-6; no definite D call. Per the germline V gene, CDR1 is GTSNPN and CDR2 is SVGIG (reference sequence). The V and J ends lost 5 bases and 5 bases respectively, with 16 bases between them. The CDR3 loop spans 15 amino acids. CDR3 bases: TGTGCCTGGGGCCTGGACGGTGCGGATAATTCACCCCTCCACTTT. Its translation: CAWGLDGADNSPLHF.

This rearrangement joins TRBV14 to TRBJ1-6; D is uncertain. CDR3 length: 16 amino acids. V dropped 0 bases and J dropped 7 bases, with 13 bases sitting between them. CDR1 is SGHDN, CDR2 FVKESK, per germline. Here the CDR3 DNA reads TGTGCCAGCAGCCAAGATAAGGGCAGTCCCAATTCACCCCTCCACTTT. The encoded protein is CASSQDKGSPNSPLHF. Drawing the rest from reference TRBV14 and TRBJ1-6, the complete variable domain is EAGVTQFPSHSVIEKGQTVTLRCDPISGHDNLYWYRRVMGKEIKFLLHFVKESKQDESGMPNNRFLAERTGGTYSTLKVQPAELEDSGVYFCASSQDKGSPNSPLHFGNGTRLTVT.

V gene TRBV9 combines with J gene TRBJ2-1; 13 bases match TRBD2. V shed 0 bases and J 9 bases; nucleotides not matched to a gene: 9. Germline values: CDR1 SGDLS, CDR2 YYNGEE. The CDR3 runs to 17 residues. The CDR3 nucleotides are TGTGCCAGCAGCGTAGAGTGGACTAGCGGGAGTAGGGGTGAGCAGTTCTTC. Amino acid sequence: CASSVEWTSGSRGEQFF. The whole variable domain, filled in from reference TRBV9 and TRBJ2-1, reads DSGVTQTPKHLITATGQRVTLRCSPRSGDLSVYWYQQSLDQGLQFLIQYYNGEERAKGNILERFSAQQFPDLHSELNLSSLELGDSALYFCASSVEWTSGSRGEQFFGPGTRLTVL.

The J gene is TRBJ2-1, the V gene TRBV5-1; TRBD2 might be the D (6 bases). V was cut by 4 bases and J by 4 bases, with 18 bases left in between. Germline CDR1 is SGHRS and CDR2 is YFSETQ. CDR3 length: 16 amino acids. The CDR3 loop is CASSQEGRPLYNEQFF. CDR3 nucleotide sequence: TGCGCCAGCAGCCAGGAGGGACGACCCCTTTACAATGAGCAGTTCTTC.

The V gene is TRBV7-8, the J gene TRBJ2-7; D is possibly TRBD1 (5 bases). Trimming shortened V by 5 bases and J by 5 bases, and 19 bases separated the two germline ends. This CDR3 spans 15 amino acids. Germline V gives CDR1 SGHVS, CDR2 FQNEAQ. In nucleotides, the CDR3 is TGTGCCAGCAGCCTCTACCAGAAAGGGGTAAACGAGCAGTACTTC. It yields the protein CASSLYQKGVNEQYF.

The table lists this clonotype with a few counts. The chain links TRBV6-1 to TRBJ2-4; TRBD2 might be the D (5 bases). Between the trimmed V and J ends, which lost 10 bases and 0 bases, there was a span of 31 bases. Germline lookup yields CDR1 MNHNS and CDR2 SASEGT. The CDR3 has 20 amino acids. The CDR3 spells CAITNRVMWTPNLAKNIQYF. The CDR3 DNA sequence: TGTGCCATTACAAACCGGGTTATGTGGACTCCTAACTTAGCCAAAAACATTCAGTACTTC.

The chain combines TRBV10-3 with TRBJ2-1, with 9 bases fitting TRBD1. The length of the CDR3 is 16 residues. Germline-derived CDR1 and CDR2 are ENHRY and SYGVKD. J lost 7 bases, V lost 4 bases, and 11 bases had no gene match. Written as DNA, the CDR3 is TGTGCCATCAGTGTCCCCGGGACAGGGAAAGGGAATGAGCAGTTCTTC. This translates into CAISVPGTGKGNEQFF.